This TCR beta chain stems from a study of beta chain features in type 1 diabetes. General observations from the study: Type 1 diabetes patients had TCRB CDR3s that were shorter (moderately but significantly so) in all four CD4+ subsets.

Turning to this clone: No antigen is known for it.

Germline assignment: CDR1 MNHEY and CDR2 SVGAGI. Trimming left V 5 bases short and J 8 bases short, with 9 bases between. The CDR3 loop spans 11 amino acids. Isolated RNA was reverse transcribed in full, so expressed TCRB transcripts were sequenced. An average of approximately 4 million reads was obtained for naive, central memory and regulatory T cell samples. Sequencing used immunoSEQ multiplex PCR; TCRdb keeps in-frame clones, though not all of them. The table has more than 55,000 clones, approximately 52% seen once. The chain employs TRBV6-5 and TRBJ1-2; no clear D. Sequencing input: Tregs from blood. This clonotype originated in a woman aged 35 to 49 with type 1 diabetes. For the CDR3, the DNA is TGTGCCAGCAGTGGAGCTGTGGGCTACACCTTC. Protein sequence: CASSGAVGYTF.